These 9 T cell receptor beta chains share one sample of origin, sequenced in a study of cytomegalovirus exposure and HLA in healthy donors. The PCR ran on 60 Vbeta and 13 Jbeta primers. Libraries were prepared by immunoSEQ multiplex PCR; TCRdb keeps only in-frame clonotypes and omits some of them. In the table there are around 110,000 clones, around 80% of which are singletons. The sequencing input was PBMCs. These receptors were collected from a man in his sixties in good health and CMV-seronegative.

J is TRBJ1-5 and V is TRBV28; D remains ambiguous. Germline-derived CDR1 and CDR2 are MDHEN and SYDVKM. V lost 3 bases and J 6 bases, leaving 12 bases between the germline ends. The CDR3 has 14 amino acids. In DNA, the CDR3 is TGTGCCAGCAGTTTTTTTCAGGTCACTCAGCCCCAGCATTTT. This encodes CASSFFQVTQPQHF.

The count of this clone is one. This chain connects TRBV19 to TRBJ2-3; 11 nucleotides match TRBD1. The length of the CDR3 is 16 residues. Trimming removed 7 bases from V and 6 bases from J; junction bases left unmatched: 12. CDR1 and CDR2 from the germline V gene are LNHDA and SQIVND (reference sequence). CDR3: CASMSVGDRGFDTQYF. The CDR3, as DNA: TGTGCCAGTATGTCCGTGGGGGACAGGGGGTTTGATACGCAGTATTTT.

V gene TRBV9 combines with J gene TRBJ1-2; D is uncertain. Germline V gene sequence: CDR1 SGDLS, CDR2 YYNGEE. The CDR3 sequence is 12 residues long. The V end was cut by 0 bases, the J end by 7 bases, with 7 bases between. The CDR3 spells CASSVGGLGYTF. Here the CDR3 DNA reads TGTGCCAGCAGCGTAGGCGGGCTTGGCTACACCTTC.

The J gene is TRBJ1-2, the V gene TRBV6-5, with a possible D match to TRBD1 (5 bases). Germline V gene data show CDR1 as MNHEY and CDR2 as SVGAGI. Trimming left V 7 bases short and J 8 bases short, with 17 bases between. CDR3 size: 13 residues. Here the CDR3 DNA reads TGTGCCAGCACCCCGGGAGGGCGGGGGGGCTACACCTTC. Protein: CASTPGGRGGYTF.

This chain uses TRBV6-4 with TRBJ2-3; D uncertain. CDR3 size: 13 residues. The germline V gene has CDR1 MRHNA and CDR2 SNTAGT. Trimming pared 1 base from V and 2 bases from J, leaving 4 bases between. DNA of the CDR3: TGTGCCAGCAGTGACTTCGTCACAGATACGCAGTATTTT. It is translated as CASSDFVTDTQYF.

The chain uses TRBV30 and TRBJ1-6; D is possibly TRBD1 (6 bases). Germline V gene lookup returns CDR1 GTSNPN and CDR2 SVGIG (reference sequence). The V gene lost 5 bases and the J gene lost 6 bases, with 17 bases spanning the gap. The CDR3 runs to 15 residues. This chain's CDR3 is CAWDITGSGNSPLHF. The CDR3 DNA follows: TGTGCCTGGGATATTACAGGGAGCGGTAATTCACCCCTCCACTTT.

This chain joins TRBV2 and TRBJ1-1; no reliable D call. CDR1 is SNHLY, CDR2 FYNNEI, per germline. There are 16 residues in the CDR3. Trimming left V 11 bases short and J 6 bases short, with 28 bases between. CDR3: CAHREGGSRPKPEAFF. The DNA of the CDR3 is TGTGCCCATAGGGAGGGTGGGAGCCGTCCTAAGCCTGAAGCTTTCTTT.

The CDR3 reads CASSVDTSGPLHF. The CDR3, as DNA: TGTGCCAGCAGCGTAGATACATCGGGTCCCCTCCACTTT. The chain joins TRBV9 to TRBJ1-6; no clear D gene. Trimming cost V 0 bases and J 13 bases, with 11 bases left between them. The CDR3 has 13 amino acids. The germline CDR1 and CDR2 sequences are SGDLS and YYNGEE.

This clone was detected only a few times. V is TRBV4-3 and J is TRBJ1-1; unclear D gene. Germline CDR1 LGHNA, CDR2 YSLEER. The length of the CDR3 is 13 residues. Trimming took off 3 bases at V and 1 base at J, with 6 bases between the two ends. CDR3 loop: CASSHFKNTEAFF. CDR3 DNA: TGCGCCAGCAGCCACTTTAAGAACACTGAAGCTTTCTTT.